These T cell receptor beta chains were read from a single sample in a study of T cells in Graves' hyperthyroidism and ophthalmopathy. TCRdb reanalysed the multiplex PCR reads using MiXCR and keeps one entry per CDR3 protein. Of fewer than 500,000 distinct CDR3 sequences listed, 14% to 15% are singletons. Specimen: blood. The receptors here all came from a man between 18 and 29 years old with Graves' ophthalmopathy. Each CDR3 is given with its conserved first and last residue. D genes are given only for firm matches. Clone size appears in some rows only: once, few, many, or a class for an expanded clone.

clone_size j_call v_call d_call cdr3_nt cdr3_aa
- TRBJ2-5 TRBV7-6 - TGTGCCAGCAGCTTAGTCCCCGGGGAAGAGTACTTC CASSLVPGEEYF
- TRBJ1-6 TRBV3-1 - TGTGCCAGCAACCAAGAATCCCAGTATAATTCACCCCTCCACTTT CASNQESQYNSPLHF
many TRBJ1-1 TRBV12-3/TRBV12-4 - TGTGCCAGCAGTACACCCGGGGGGATCGACACTGAAGCTTTCTTT CASSTPGGIDTEAFF
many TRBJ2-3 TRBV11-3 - TGTGCCAGCAGCTTAGAGGGCACAGATACGCAGTATTTT CASSLEGTDTQYF
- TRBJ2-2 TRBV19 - TGTGCCACCAGACGGGGGAGTACCGGGGAGCTGTTTTTT CATRRGSTGELFF
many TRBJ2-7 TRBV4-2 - TGTGCCAGCAGCCAAGTACCAGGGGAGTCCAACGAGCAGTACTTC CASSQVPGESNEQYF
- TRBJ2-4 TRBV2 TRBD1 TGTACCTCTGCCGAGGGGGCGTCGGTCAAAAACATTCAGTACTTC CTSAEGASVKNIQYF
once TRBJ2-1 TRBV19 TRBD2 TGTGCCAGTAGTATAGGAGTGTCGCGGGAGCGCTCCTACAATGAGCAGTTCTTC CASSIGVSRERSYNEQFF
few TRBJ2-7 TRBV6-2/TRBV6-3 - TGTGCCAGCAGCCGACGGTCGGTCCGGATTAATATTGAGCAGTACTTC CASSRRSVRINIEQYF
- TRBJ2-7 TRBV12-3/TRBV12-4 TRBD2 TGTGCCAGCAGTTCCCCGGGACTAGCGGGAGAGACCTACGAGCAGTACTTC CASSSPGLAGETYEQYF
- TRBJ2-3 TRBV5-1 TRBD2 TGCGCCAGCAGCTTGGGACCAGCGGGGGGGTCAGATACGCAGTATTTT CASSLGPAGGSDTQYF
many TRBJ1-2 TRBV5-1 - TGCGCCAGCAGCTACGATCAAAATGGCTACACCTTC CASSYDQNGYTF
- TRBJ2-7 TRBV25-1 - TGTGCCAGCAGTGAATTTGGATACGAGCAGTACTTC CASSEFGYEQYF
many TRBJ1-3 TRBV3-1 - TGTGCCAGCAGCCAAGAAGGGCATTACGGAAACACCATATATTTT CASSQEGHYGNTIYF
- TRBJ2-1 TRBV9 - TGTGCCAGCAGCGTACGGTCGAGCTCCTACAATGAGCAGTTCTTC CASSVRSSSYNEQFF
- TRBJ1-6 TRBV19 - TGTGCCAGTGCCCTTCCGGAAGTCTTCTATAATTCACCCCTCCACTTT CASALPEVFYNSPLHF
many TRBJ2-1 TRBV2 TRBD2 TGTGCCAGCAGTGAGGATAGCGGGAGTTACAATGAGCAGTTCTTC CASSEDSGSYNEQFF
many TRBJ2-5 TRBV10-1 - TGCGCCAGCAGTGGAGCGGCAGGACCTCAAGAGACCCAGTACTTC CASSGAAGPQETQYF
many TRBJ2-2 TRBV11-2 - TGTGCCAGCAGCTTTAGCGGTCGGGGCACCGGGGAGCTGTTTTTT CASSFSGRGTGELFF
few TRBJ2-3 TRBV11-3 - TGTGCCAGCAGTCCAGCCGGCTCAGATACGCAGTATTTT CASSPAGSDTQYF
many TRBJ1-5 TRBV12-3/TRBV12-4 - TGTGCCAGCAGTTTGGCAGGGTACAATCAGCCCCAGCATTTT CASSLAGYNQPQHF
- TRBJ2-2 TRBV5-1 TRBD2 TGCGCCAGCAGAATAGGACTAGTCAACGGGGAGCTGTTTTTT CASRIGLVNGELFF
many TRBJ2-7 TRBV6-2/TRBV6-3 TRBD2 TGTGCCAGCAGTTATTCTAGGACTAGCGGAACCTACGAGCAGTACTTC CASSYSRTSGTYEQYF
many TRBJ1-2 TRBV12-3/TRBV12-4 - TGTGCCAGCAGTTTCTGGACAGCGCACTATGGCTACACCTTC CASSFWTAHYGYTF
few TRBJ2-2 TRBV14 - TGTGCCAGCAGCCAAGGTGCACGTAACACCGGGGAGCTGTTTTTT CASSQGARNTGELFF
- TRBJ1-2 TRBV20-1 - TGCAGTGCTCTAAACGACGGGAACCCTAACTATGGCTACACCTTC CSALNDGNPNYGYTF
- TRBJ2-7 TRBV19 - TGTGCCAGTACTCCGACACTAAGGGGATCCTACGAGCAGTACTTC CASTPTLRGSYEQYF
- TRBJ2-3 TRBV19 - TGTGCCAGTAGCTTTATAGACGGCACAGATACGCAGTATTTT CASSFIDGTDTQYF
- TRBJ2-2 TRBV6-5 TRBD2 TGTGCCAGCAGTTACTATAGCGGGCGGGTCAGGGAGCTGTTTTTT CASSYYSGRVRELFF
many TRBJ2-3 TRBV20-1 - TGCAGTGCTAGGTCCCTACAGGGTTTGCCAGATACGCAGTATTTT CSARSLQGLPDTQYF
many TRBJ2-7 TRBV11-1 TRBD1 TGTGCCAGCAGCTTATCGCGGGACAGGAACGAGCAGTACTTC CASSLSRDRNEQYF
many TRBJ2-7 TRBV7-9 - TGTGCCAGCAGCTTAATGGGTTCCTACGAGCAGTACTTC CASSLMGSYEQYF
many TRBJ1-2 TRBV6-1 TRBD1 TGTGCCAGCAGCCGGGACAGGGAACAGTATTATGGCTACACCTTC CASSRDREQYYGYTF
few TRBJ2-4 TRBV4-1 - TGCGCCAGCAGCCAAGCGACCTTGGGTCTAGCCAAAAACATTCAGTACTTC CASSQATLGLAKNIQYF
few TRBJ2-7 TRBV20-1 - TGCAGTGCTAGAGATACCCACGAGCAGTACTTC CSARDTHEQYF
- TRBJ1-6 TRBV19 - TGTGCCAGTAGTGACCAGGGGAGTGATTCACCCCTCCACTTT CASSDQGSDSPLHF
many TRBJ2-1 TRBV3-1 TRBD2 TGTGCCAGCAGCCAAGGCGTGGGACTAGCGAACAATGAGCAGTTCTTC CASSQGVGLANNEQFF
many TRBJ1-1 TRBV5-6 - TGTGCCAGCAGCTCCTATGGACAGTTGAACACTGAAGCTTTCTTT CASSSYGQLNTEAFF
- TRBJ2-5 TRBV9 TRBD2 TGTGCCAGCAGCGCGACTAGCGGGGGGGCGACAGAGACCCAGTACTTC CASSATSGGATETQYF
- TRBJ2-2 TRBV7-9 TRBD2 TGTGCCAGCAGCTTACCGGGAGGGGGGACCGGGGAGCTGTTTTTT CASSLPGGGTGELFF
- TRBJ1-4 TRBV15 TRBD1 TGTGCCACCAGCAGCGACTTGACAGGGGGAGGTGAAAAACTGTTTTTT CATSSDLTGGGEKLFF
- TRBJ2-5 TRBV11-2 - TGTGCCAGCAGCTTAGATGATGGGGTCCATCAGTACTTC CASSLDDGVHQYF
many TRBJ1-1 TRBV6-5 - TGTGCCAGCAGTTACAATGGAGCCATGAACACTGAAGCTTTCTTT CASSYNGAMNTEAFF
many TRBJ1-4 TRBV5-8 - TGTGCCAGCAGCTTGAGGCTGGGAAGGGAAAAACTGTTTTTT CASSLRLGREKLFF
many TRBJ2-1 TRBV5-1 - TGCGCCAGCAGCTTAGCCCCGCGACGAGGCTCCTACAATGAGCAGTTCTTC CASSLAPRRGSYNEQFF
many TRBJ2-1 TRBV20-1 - TGCAGTGCTGCTCTTAATGAGCAGTTCTTC CSAALNEQFF